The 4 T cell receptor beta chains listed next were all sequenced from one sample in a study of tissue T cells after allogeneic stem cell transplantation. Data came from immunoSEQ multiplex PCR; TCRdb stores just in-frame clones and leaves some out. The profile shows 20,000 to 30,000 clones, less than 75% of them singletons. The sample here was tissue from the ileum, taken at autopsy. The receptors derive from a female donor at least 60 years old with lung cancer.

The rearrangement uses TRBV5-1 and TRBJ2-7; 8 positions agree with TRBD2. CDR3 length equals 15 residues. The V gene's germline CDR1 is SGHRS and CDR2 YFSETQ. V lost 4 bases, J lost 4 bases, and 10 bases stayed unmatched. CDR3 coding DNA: TGCGCCAGCAGCCCCACCGGGACTAGGATGTACGAGCAGTACTTC. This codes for CASSPTGTRMYEQYF.

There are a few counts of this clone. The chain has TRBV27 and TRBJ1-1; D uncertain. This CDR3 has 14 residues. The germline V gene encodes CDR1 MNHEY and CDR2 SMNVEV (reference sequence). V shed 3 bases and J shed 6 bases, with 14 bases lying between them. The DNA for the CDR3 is TGTGCCAGCAGTTTCGACAACCAAGGCGCTGAAGCTTTCTTT. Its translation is CASSFDNQGAEAFF.

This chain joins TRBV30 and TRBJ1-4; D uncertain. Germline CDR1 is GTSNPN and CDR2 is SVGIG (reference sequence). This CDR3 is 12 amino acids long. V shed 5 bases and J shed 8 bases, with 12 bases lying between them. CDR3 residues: CAWQPRVEKLFF. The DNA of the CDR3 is TGTGCCTGGCAGCCGAGGGTGGAAAAACTGTTTTTT.

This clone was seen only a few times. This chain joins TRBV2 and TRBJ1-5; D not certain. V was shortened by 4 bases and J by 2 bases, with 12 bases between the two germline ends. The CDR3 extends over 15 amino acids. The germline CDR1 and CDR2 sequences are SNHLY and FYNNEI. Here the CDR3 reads CASSARWERNQPQHF. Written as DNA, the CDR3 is TGTGCCAGCAGTGCCAGGTGGGAACGCAATCAGCCCCAGCATTTT.